The rows below give T cell receptor beta chains drawn from one sample of a study of T cells in Graves' hyperthyroidism and ophthalmopathy. Via MiXCR, TCRdb re-called the multiplex PCR reads, giving one row per CDR3 protein. The table lists 500,000 to 750,000 distinct CDR3 sequences, approximately 15% of them singletons. The sequenced sample consisted of blood. The origin of the receptors is a woman under 30 with Graves' ophthalmopathy. Each CDR3 is given with its conserved first and last residue. The D gene is left open where the match is weak. Clone size is shown for a subset of rows, as once, few, many or a class of expanded clone.

>TRBV2|TRBJ1-5|TRBD1|many
CASSTKPGQGSFSNQPQHF
TGTGCCAGCAGTACGAAACCGGGACAGGGGTCATTTAGCAATCAGCCCCAGCATTTT
>TRBV5-8|TRBJ2-7|.|.
CASSFGVMGDEQYF
TGTGCCAGCAGCTTTGGAGTAATGGGCGACGAGCAGTACTTC
>TRBV28|TRBJ1-2|.|many
CASSPRPQSYGYTF
TGTGCCAGCAGTCCACGACCACAAAGCTATGGCTACACCTTC
>TRBV19|TRBJ2-1|TRBD2|many
CASSIGLAGNNEQFF
TGTGCCAGTAGTATTGGGCTAGCGGGAAACAATGAGCAGTTCTTC
>TRBV29-1|TRBJ2-3|.|many
CSTSTASTDTQYF
TGCAGCACCTCGACAGCTAGCACAGATACGCAGTATTTT
>TRBV28|TRBJ2-1|TRBD2|many
CASSLTSGGWNDEQFF
TGTGCCAGCAGTTTGACTAGCGGGGGGTGGAACGATGAGCAGTTCTTC
>TRBV29-1|TRBJ2-7|.|many
CSGGERMNPYEQYF
TGCAGCGGAGGGGAGAGGATGAATCCCTACGAGCAGTACTTC
>TRBV10-3|TRBJ1-2|TRBD1|few
CAISAPGQGGGYTF
TGTGCCATCAGTGCGCCGGGACAGGGGGGTGGCTACACCTTC
>TRBV6-2/TRBV6-3|TRBJ1-1|TRBD1|.
CASSYVSSGQEAFF
TGTGCCAGCAGTTACGTTTCATCGGGACAGGAAGCTTTCTTT
>TRBV19|TRBJ1-5|.|.
CASSISTYRQPQHF
TGTGCCAGTAGTATTTCGACCTATAGGCAGCCCCAGCATTTT
>TRBV10-3|TRBJ1-5|.|.
CAAQDSNQPQHF
TGTGCCGCCCAAGATAGCAATCAGCCCCAGCATTTT
>TRBV7-3|TRBJ2-7|.|many
CASSPRGGSGEQYF
TGTGCCAGCAGCCCGCGTGGGGGGTCTGGCGAGCAGTACTTC
>TRBV2|TRBJ1-5|TRBD1|many
CASTPGQPQNQPQHF
TGTGCCAGCACCCCGGGACAGCCTCAGAATCAGCCCCAGCATTTT
>TRBV7-8|TRBJ2-5|.|few
CASSSYPRAAIRETQYF
TGTGCCAGCAGCTCCTACCCCCGGGCCGCAATACGGGAGACCCAGTACTTC
>TRBV11-2|TRBJ1-2|.|many
CASSHRNTNYGYTF
TGTGCCAGCAGCCACCGGAACACAAACTATGGCTACACCTTC
>TRBV2|TRBJ2-5|.|many
CASSEGPAQETQYF
TGTGCCAGCAGTGAAGGGCCGGCACAAGAGACCCAGTACTTC
>TRBV12-3/TRBV12-4|TRBJ1-5|.|many
CASSLVQGNQPQHF
TGTGCCAGCAGTTTGGTTCAGGGCAATCAGCCCCAGCATTTT
>TRBV12-3/TRBV12-4|TRBJ2-2|.|many
CASRRGPYTGELFF
TGTGCCAGCAGGCGGGGACCTTACACCGGGGAGCTGTTTTTT
>TRBV19|TRBJ2-7|.|many
CASSISGTNEQYF
TGTGCCAGTAGTATATCCGGGACGAACGAGCAGTACTTC
>TRBV3-1|TRBJ1-2|.|many
CASSQDPGGLNYGYTF
TGTGCCAGCAGCCAAGATCCCGGGGGGTTGAACTATGGCTACACCTTC
>TRBV29-1|TRBJ2-1|TRBD1|many
CSVEDFGDRGDFNEQFF
TGCAGCGTTGAAGATTTTGGGGACAGGGGAGATTTCAATGAGCAGTTCTTC
>TRBV6-2/TRBV6-3|TRBJ2-7|TRBD2|many
CASSRRSGLYEQYF
TGTGCCAGCAGTCGGCGTAGCGGGCTCTACGAGCAGTACTTC
>TRBV12-3/TRBV12-4|TRBJ2-1|.|many
CASSPKVLNEQFF
TGTGCCAGCAGTCCGAAGGTCCTCAATGAGCAGTTCTTC
>TRBV7-3|TRBJ1-3|.|.
CASSLTGLSGNTIYF
TGTGCCAGCAGCTTAACAGGGCTCTCTGGAAACACCATATATTTT
>TRBV12-3/TRBV12-4|TRBJ2-5|.|many
CASTKDGNQETQYF
TGTGCCAGCACCAAGGACGGAAATCAAGAGACCCAGTACTTC
>TRBV20-1|TRBJ2-7|.|.
CSARDDLGLSLYEQYF
TGCAGTGCTAGAGATGACCTGGGGTTGTCCTTATACGAGCAGTACTTC
>TRBV27|TRBJ1-2|.|few
CASSLAGSPNYGYTF
TGTGCCAGCAGTTTAGCAGGGTCCCCTAACTATGGCTACACCTTC
>TRBV24-1|TRBJ2-7|TRBD1|.
CATSVSGTGNSYEQYF
TGTGCCACCAGTGTCTCCGGGACAGGGAATTCCTACGAGCAGTACTTC
>TRBV27|TRBJ2-5|.|many
CASSDTGRGEETQYF
TGTGCCAGCAGTGATACGGGACGTGGAGAAGAGACCCAGTACTTC
>TRBV2|TRBJ2-1|TRBD2|many
CASRQVAGVRNEQFF
TGTGCCAGCAGACAAGTAGCGGGAGTGAGGAATGAGCAGTTCTTC
>TRBV12-3/TRBV12-4|TRBJ2-4|.|few
CASSSQTAGRAKNIQYF
TGTGCCAGCAGTTCACAAACGGCGGGGAGAGCCAAAAACATTCAGTACTTC
>TRBV20-1|TRBJ2-1|TRBD2|many
CSAVGLAGYNEQFF
TGCAGTGCCGTCGGACTAGCGGGCTACAATGAGCAGTTCTTC
>TRBV6-1|TRBJ2-1|TRBD2|many
CATTGGGSYNEQFF
TGTGCCACCACGGGAGGCGGGTCCTACAATGAGCAGTTCTTC
>TRBV4-2|TRBJ1-1|TRBD1|many
CASSHRDQGARNTEAFF
TGTGCCAGCAGCCACCGCGACCAGGGGGCGAGGAACACTGAAGCTTTCTTT
>TRBV6-1|TRBJ2-5|TRBD1|many
CASSRSGQSPGETQYF
TGTGCCAGCAGCCGATCGGGACAGTCCCCCGGAGAGACCCAGTACTTC
>TRBV18|TRBJ2-6|.|few
CASSQGNSGANVLTF
TGTGCCAGCTCACAGGGGAACTCTGGGGCCAACGTCCTGACTTTC
>TRBV28|TRBJ2-1|.|many
CASIQAQQNFYNEQFF
TGTGCCAGCATTCAGGCCCAACAGAATTTCTACAATGAGCAGTTCTTC
>TRBV18|TRBJ2-5|.|.
CASSLGPPNNQETQYF
TGTGCCAGCTCACTGGGACCGCCGAACAATCAAGAGACCCAGTACTTC
>TRBV9|TRBJ2-1|TRBD2|.
CASSPLTGLDNGEQFF
TGTGCCAGCAGCCCCCTCACGGGACTAGACAACGGTGAGCAGTTCTTC
>TRBV28|TRBJ1-2|.|many
CASSLPTGYGYTF
TGTGCCAGCAGTCTACCGACAGGTTATGGCTACACCTTC
>TRBV20-1|TRBJ1-6|.|.
CSARSGQSSYNSPPHF
TGCAGTGCTCGGTCCGGACAGAGCTCCTATAATTCACCCCCCCACTTT
>TRBV12-3/TRBV12-4|TRBJ2-7|.|many
CASSWLRGAGSYEQYF
TGTGCCAGCAGTTGGCTTAGGGGGGCGGGCTCCTACGAGCAGTACTTC
>TRBV20-1|TRBJ2-1|.|many
CSARAPGGYNEQFF
TGCAGTGCTAGAGCCCCCGGGGGTTACAATGAGCAGTTCTTC
>TRBV28|TRBJ2-1|TRBD1|few
CASSGAGGLRGEQFF
TGTGCCAGTAGTGGGGCAGGGGGCCTTCGGGGTGAGCAGTTCTTC
>TRBV2|TRBJ1-6|.|many
CASSEDRRLHF
TGTGCCAGCAGTGAAGACAGGAGGCTCCACTTT
>TRBV12-3/TRBV12-4|TRBJ1-5|TRBD1|many
CASTLGTVGNQPQHF
TGTGCCAGCACCCTGGGGACAGTTGGTAATCAGCCCCAGCATTTT
>TRBV5-4|TRBJ2-3|TRBD1|.
CASSLAWRQGTDTQYF
TGTGCCAGCAGCTTGGCCTGGAGACAGGGGACGGATACGCAGTATTTT
>TRBV12-3/TRBV12-4|TRBJ1-5|TRBD1|few
CARKIRGCPDSHQPQHF
TGTGCCAGAAAAATCAGGGGGTGCCCCGATAGCCATCAGCCCCAGCATTTT
>TRBV7-9|TRBJ1-4|TRBD1|few
CASSPRQGSGLWEKLFF
TGTGCCAGCAGCCCGCGACAGGGTAGTGGGCTCTGGGAAAAACTGTTTTTT
>TRBV7-3|TRBJ1-5|.|.
CASSFPRYDQPQHF
TGTGCCAGCAGCTTCCCCCGCTATGATCAGCCCCAGCATTTT
>TRBV7-9|TRBJ1-1|TRBD1|few
CASRSGGNTEAFF
TGTGCCAGCCGTTCAGGGGGCAACACTGAAGCTTTCTTT
>TRBV28|TRBJ2-2|.|many
CASSVQGRTGELFF
TGTGCCAGCAGTGTCCAGGGCCGCACCGGGGAGCTGTTTTTT
>TRBV27|TRBJ2-3|TRBD2|few
CASSLTGLAGGWGTDTQYF
TGTGCCAGCAGTCTCACGGGACTAGCGGGAGGGTGGGGCACAGATACGCAGTATTTT
>TRBV4-2|TRBJ2-3|TRBD1|few
CASSQSLGQGPKLSTDTQYF
TGTGCCAGCAGCCAATCCCTGGGACAGGGACCCAAATTAAGCACAGATACGCAGTATTTT